Each of the 6 T cell receptor beta chains below was sequenced from the same sample in a study of cytomegalovirus exposure and HLA in healthy donors. The PCR made use of 60 Vbeta and 13 Jbeta primers. Sequencing was performed with immunoSEQ multiplex PCR; in TCRdb, only in-frame clones are kept and a portion is missing. The sample lists fewer than 200,000 clones, roughly four fifths occurring once. Sequencing was done on a sample of PBMCs. The source is a woman in her fifties or sixties in good health and CMV-seropositive.

This chain joins TRBV7-2 and TRBJ1-2, with 8 bases identical to TRBD1. The germline V gene encodes CDR1 SGHTA and CDR2 FQGNSA. This CDR3 contains 14 residues. V gave up 3 bases and J gave up 5 bases; unmatched junction bases: 5. This CDR3 reads CASSLDRAGYGYTF. CDR3 DNA: TGTGCCAGCAGCTTGGACAGGGCAGGATATGGCTACACCTTC.

The V gene is TRBV6-5, the J gene TRBJ1-5; D remains unclear. With 4 bases removed from V and 0 bases from J, the gap between germline ends came to 7 bases. In germline, CDR1 is MNHEY, CDR2 SVGAGI. This CDR3 has 14 amino acids. The CDR3: CASSFRSSNQPQHF. The CDR3 DNA follows: TGTGCCAGCAGTTTCAGAAGTAGCAATCAGCCCCAGCATTTT.

This clone was observed a few times. The CDR3 sequence: CASSHMSRETDTQYF. DNA of the CDR3: TGCGCCAGCAGCCATATGTCCAGGGAAACAGATACGCAGTATTTT. The chain couples TRBV4-1 to TRBJ2-3, with D possibly TRBD1 on 5 matching bases. The CDR3 runs to 15 residues. Trimming shortened V by 3 bases and J by 3 bases, and 13 bases separated the two germline ends. In germline, CDR1 is MGHRA, CDR2 YSYEKL.

This chain connects TRBV6-5 to TRBJ2-7, with D possibly matching TRBD2 (5 bases). The ends were cut back, 7 bases at V and 2 bases at J, with 12 bases in the middle. CDR1 MNHEY and CDR2 SVGAGI come from the germline V gene. The CDR3 covers 13 residues. The CDR3 DNA reads TGTGCCAGCATTCCCCCGGGGACCTACGAGCAGTACTTC. Translating it yields CASIPPGTYEQYF.

The chain has TRBV6-5 and TRBJ1-2; the D gene is possibly TRBD1 (6 bases). This CDR3 has 15 residues. V shed 5 bases and J shed 7 bases, with 20 bases lying between them. Looked up from germline, CDR1 is MNHEY and CDR2 is SVGAGI. CDR3 protein: CASSQTLTGYVGYTF. As DNA, the CDR3 is TGTGCCAGCAGTCAGACCCTTACAGGGTATGTTGGCTACACCTTC.

This clone showed up just a few times. The J gene is TRBJ2-3, the V gene TRBV5-4; possible D gene TRBD1, 5 bases. The germline CDR1 and CDR2 sequences are SGHNT and YYREEE (reference sequence). The V end was cut by 3 bases, the J end by 7 bases, with 12 bases between. The CDR3 covers 13 residues. The CDR3 nucleotides read TGTGCCAGCAGCTATGACAGTACGAATACGCAGTATTTT. It codes for CASSYDSTNTQYF. Filled out from reference TRBV5-4 and TRBJ2-3, the complete variable domain reads ETGVTQSPTHLIKTRGQQVTLRCSSQSGHNTVSWYQQALGQGPQFIFQYYREEENGRGNFPPRFSGLQFPNYSSELNVNALELDDSALYLCASSYDSTNTQYFGPGTRLTVL.